This entry lists 9 T cell receptor beta chains sequenced from one sample in a study of blood T cell repertoires in COVID-19. Method: immunoSEQ multiplex PCR; TCRdb's copy keeps in-frame clones and lacks some. The sample contains tens of thousands of clones, over 75% of which appear only once. Material: peripheral blood. The origin of the receptors is a man in his fifties or sixties with acute or convalescent COVID-19.

Many counts were recorded for this clone. V is TRBV27 and J is TRBJ1-1; maybe TRBD1 (6 bases). The CDR3 runs to 16 residues. The V end was cut by 5 bases, the J end by 1 base, with 17 bases between. The germline CDR1 and CDR2 sequences are MNHEY and SMNVEV (reference sequence). CDR3 nucleotides: TGTGCCAGCAGTCCCCACACAGGGTGGGGGAACACTGAAGCTTTCTTT. Translation: CASSPHTGWGNTEAFF.

V usage is TRBV5-1 and J usage is TRBJ2-6, with 7 bases matching TRBD1. CDR1 SGHRS and CDR2 YFSETQ come from the germline V gene. The CDR3 covers 18 residues. V lost 0 bases to trimming and J lost 0 bases; unmatched junction nucleotides: 6. The CDR3 sequence: CASSLGDRQNSGANVLTF. In DNA, the CDR3 is TGCGCCAGCAGCTTGGGGGACAGACAGAACTCTGGGGCCAACGTCCTGACTTTC.

This clone turned up a few times. The rearrangement joins TRBV6-6 to TRBJ1-6, with D uncertain. This CDR3 comprises 15 residues. Germline V CDR1 and CDR2: MNHNY, SVGAGI (reference sequence). Trimming pared 0 bases from V and 5 bases from J, leaving 8 bases between. This chain's CDR3 is CASSYSSGNNSPLHF. The CDR3 DNA reads as TGTGCCAGCAGTTACTCGAGCGGGAATAATTCACCCCTCCACTTT.

The chain links TRBV7-9 to TRBJ2-5; D possibly corresponds to TRBD2 (5 bases). The germline V gene has CDR1 SEHNR and CDR2 FQNEAQ (reference sequence). The V gene lost 5 bases and the J gene lost 5 bases, with 15 bases spanning the gap. CDR3 size: 14 residues. The CDR3 sequence is CASSPRESGETQYF. The CDR3 nucleotides read TGTGCCAGCAGCCCCCGGGAAAGTGGGGAGACCCAGTACTTC.

This chain joins TRBV30 and TRBJ1-6, with a tentative D call TRBD1 (5 bases). Trimming pared 2 bases from V and 7 bases from J, leaving 9 bases between. CDR1 GTSNPN and CDR2 SVGIG come from the germline V gene (reference sequence). This CDR3 is 13 amino acids long. The CDR3 reads CAWSIQENSPLHF. The CDR3 DNA follows: TGTGCCTGGAGTATACAGGAAAATTCACCCCTCCACTTT.

V and J are TRBV4-1 and TRBJ1-3, with 8 bases aligning to TRBD1. The CDR3 totals 18 residues. V dropped 4 bases and J dropped 1; count of bases not matched to a gene: 12. Looked up from germline, CDR1 is MGHRA and CDR2 is YSYEKL. The CDR3 here is CASSPPPTGARSGNTIYF. For the CDR3, the DNA is TGCGCCAGCAGCCCTCCCCCGACAGGGGCAAGGTCTGGAAACACCATATATTTT.

V gene TRBV27 combines with J gene TRBJ1-6, with a possible D match to TRBD1 (6 bases). CDR1 MNHEY and CDR2 SMNVEV come from the germline V gene (reference sequence). Between the trimmed V and J ends, which lost 2 bases and 4 bases, there was a span of 6 bases. The length of the CDR3 is 14 residues. The CDR3 DNA is TGTGCCAGCAGTTTAGGACAGTATAATTCACCCCTCCACTTT. Translation: CASSLGQYNSPLHF.

The CDR3 reads CAWSQGYGYTF. The CDR3 coding sequence is TGTGCCTGGAGTCAGGGCTATGGCTACACCTTC. The genes are TRBV30 and TRBJ1-2, with D perhaps TRBD1 (5 bases). The V gene lost 2 bases and the J gene lost 4 bases, with 5 bases spanning the gap. The CDR3 runs to 11 residues. In germline, CDR1 is GTSNPN, CDR2 SVGIG (reference sequence).

The chain recombines TRBV10-3 with TRBJ2-5; possible D gene TRBD1, 7 bases. V lost 7 bases and J 4 bases, leaving 16 bases between the germline ends. The CDR3 is 14 residues long. CDR1 is ENHRY, CDR2 SYGVKD, per germline. As DNA, the CDR3 is TGTGCCATCAAGGAGGGCAGGGGGTCAGAGACCCAGTACTTC. Its protein is CAIKEGRGSETQYF.